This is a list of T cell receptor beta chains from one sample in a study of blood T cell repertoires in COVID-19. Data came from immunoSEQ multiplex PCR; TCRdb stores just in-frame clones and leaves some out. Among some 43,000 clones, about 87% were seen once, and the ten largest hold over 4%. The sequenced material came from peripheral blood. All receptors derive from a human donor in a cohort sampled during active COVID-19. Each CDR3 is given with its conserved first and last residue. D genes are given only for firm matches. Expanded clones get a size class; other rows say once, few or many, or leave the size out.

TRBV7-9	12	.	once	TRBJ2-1	TGTGCCAGCAGCTTAACAGGGCCTGAGCAGTTCTTC	CASSLTGPEQFF
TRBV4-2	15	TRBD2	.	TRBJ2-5	TGTGCCAGCAGCCCGTTAGCGGGAGGAACAGAGACCCAGTACTTC	CASSPLAGGTETQYF
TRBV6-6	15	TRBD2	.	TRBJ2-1	TGTGCCAGCAGCACCGGGACTAGCGGGAGTAATGAGCAGTTCTTC	CASSTGTSGSNEQFF
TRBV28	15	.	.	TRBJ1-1	TGTGCCAGCAGCCCCCGCCCCTACAGCGGGACTGAAGCTTTCTTT	CASSPRPYSGTEAFF
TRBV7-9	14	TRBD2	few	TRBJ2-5	TGTGCCAGCAGCTCAGGACTAGCGTTTGAGACCCAGTACTTC	CASSSGLAFETQYF
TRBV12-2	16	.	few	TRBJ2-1	TGTGCAAGTCGCTTTTTTAGTGAGGGAGGTAGGGATGAGCAGTTCTTC	CASRFFSEGGRDEQFF
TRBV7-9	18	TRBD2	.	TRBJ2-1	TGTGCCAGCAGCCCCACCCCCGGGACTAGTACCTCCTACAATGAGCAGTTCTTC	CASSPTPGTSTSYNEQFF
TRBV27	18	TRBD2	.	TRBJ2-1	TGTGCCAGCAGTTTAGCAGCGGGAGGGACTACGTCCTACAATGAGCAGTTCTTC	CASSLAAGGTTSYNEQFF
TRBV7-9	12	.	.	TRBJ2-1	TGTGCCAGCAGCCCACTCGGGGATGAGCAGTTCTTC	CASSPLGDEQFF
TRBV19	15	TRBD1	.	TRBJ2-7	TGTGCCAGTAGTATAGCCCGGACAGGGGATAACGAGCAGTACTTC	CASSIARTGDNEQYF
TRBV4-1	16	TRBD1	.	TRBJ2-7	TGCGCCAGCAGCCATGCGGGGACAGGTATTATCCACGAGCAGTACTTC	CASSHAGTGIIHEQYF
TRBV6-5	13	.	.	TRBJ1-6	TGTGCCAGCCACGGGACACACGGTTCACCCCTCCACTTT	CASHGTHGSPLHF
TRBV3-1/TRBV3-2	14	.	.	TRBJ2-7	TGTGCCAGCAGCCAACGGGAGAGTACCTACGAGCAGTACTTC	CASSQRESTYEQYF
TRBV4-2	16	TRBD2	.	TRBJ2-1	TGTGCCAGCAGCCAAGACCCTAGCGGGGCCTACAATGAGCAGTTCTTC	CASSQDPSGAYNEQFF
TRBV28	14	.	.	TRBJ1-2	TGTGCCAGCAGTTTAAGACCGACTCTCTATGGCTACACCTTC	CASSLRPTLYGYTF
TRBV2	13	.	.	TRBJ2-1	TGTGCCAGCGGGAGGAGCTCCTACAATGAGCAGTTCTTC	CASGRSSYNEQFF
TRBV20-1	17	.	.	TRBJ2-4	TGCAGTGCTAGTACCCCGAACCTCGAGCTAGCCAAAAACATTCAGTACTTC	CSASTPNLELAKNIQYF
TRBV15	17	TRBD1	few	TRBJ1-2	TGTGCCACCAGCAGAGATCGAGACAGGGTTGTAGGCTATGGCTACACCTTC	CATSRDRDRVVGYGYTF
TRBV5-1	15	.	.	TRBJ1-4	TGCGCCAGCAGAGAACAGGGTTCAACTAATGAAAAACTGTTTTTT	CASREQGSTNEKLFF
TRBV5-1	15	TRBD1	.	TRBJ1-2	TGCGCCAGCAGCTTCTTAATAGACAGGGAATATGGCTACACCTTC	CASSFLIDREYGYTF
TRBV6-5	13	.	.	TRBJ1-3	TGTGCCAGCAGTTCAGGGGCGGTAAACACCATATATTTT	CASSSGAVNTIYF
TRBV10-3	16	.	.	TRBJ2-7	TGTGCCATCAGTGATCTCCACGGGTTAAGCTCCTACGAGCAGTACTTC	CAISDLHGLSSYEQYF